A selection of T cell receptor beta chains follows, all from one sample in a study of shared clonotypes between healthy human individuals. Profiled with immunoSEQ multiplex PCR; TCRdb holds only in-frame clones, not every one. Of about 2,100,000 clones listed, 85% to 95% are singletons. Sequencing was done on a sample of naive CD8+ T cells from PBMCs. These receptors were collected from a man between 18 and 29 years old in good health. Some clones in this sample may be carry-over from other donors' samples. CDR3s include the opening cysteine and the closing phenylalanine or tryptophan.

v_call: TRBV4-3; j_call: TRBJ2-2; cdr3_aa: CASSQGSSGRAGELFF
v_call: TRBV19; j_call: TRBJ1-3; cdr3_aa: CASTPGGGKTGNTIYF
v_call: TRBV11-2; j_call: TRBJ2-5; cdr3_aa: CASSLVGTGLPTQYF
v_call: TRBV5-1; j_call: TRBJ2-7; cdr3_aa: CASSLRGNSYEQYF
v_call: TRBV5-1; j_call: TRBJ1-3; cdr3_aa: CASSPDGLSGNTIYF
v_call: TRBV4-3; j_call: TRBJ2-1; cdr3_aa: CASSRITGDGEQFF
v_call: TRBV5-6; j_call: TRBJ1-3; cdr3_aa: CASSDWDRNSGNTIYF
v_call: TRBV10-3; j_call: TRBJ2-7; cdr3_aa: CATTGTGTHEQYF
v_call: TRBV4-3; j_call: TRBJ2-7; cdr3_aa: CASSQDGGSYEQYF
v_call: TRBV6-5; j_call: TRBJ2-7; cdr3_aa: CASSSDIAYEQYF